This T cell receptor beta chain comes out of a study of blood T cell repertoires in COVID-19. Study overall: From the United States, Italy and Spain came samples of acute and convalescent COVID-19.

Original methodology: Amplified reference gene primers provided the basis for estimating nucleated cell counts. Profiling relied on immunoSEQ multiplex PCR, and the TCRdb table lists in-frame clones only, not all of them. V, J and clone size reflect that table, while D and trimming were determined from the DNA. This sample has under 550,000 clones, with roughly 89% found just once. Seattle's cohort entered during active infection and was followed longitudinally. Germline CDR1 is PRHDT and CDR2 is FYEKMQ (reference sequence). The CDR3 is made up of 14 amino acids. The V gene end was trimmed by 8 bases and the J gene end by 7 bases; junction bases not matched to a gene: 8.

The chain employs TRBV13 and TRBJ2-4; 10 nucleotides line up with TRBD2. Sequencing used peripheral blood. This TCR was recovered from a man aged 18 to 29 with COVID-19, enrolled during active disease. The DNA for the CDR3 is TGTGCCAGCGGATTAGCGGGAGGCGGGAACATTCAGTACTTC. Residues: CASGLAGGGNIQYF. The variable domain in full, with the rest retrieved from reference TRBV13 and TRBJ2-4, is AAGVIQSPRHLIKEKRETATLKCYPIPRHDTVYWYQQGPGQDPQFLISFYEKMQSDKGSIPDRFSAQQFSDYHSELNMSSLELGDSALYFCASGLAGGGNIQYFGAGTRLSVL.